This TCR beta chain stems from a study of blood T cell repertoires in COVID-19. Study as a whole: COVID-19 samples collected from the United States, Italy and Spain covered acute and convalescent phases.

The CDR3 length is 14 residues. Germline V gene sequence: CDR1 KGHSH, CDR2 LQKENI. V was cut by 4 bases and J by 5 bases, with 12 bases left in between. Measured with immunoSEQ multiplex PCR; TCRdb has only the in-frame clones, and not every one. Among around 250,000 clones, 84% were seen once, and the ten largest hold about 1.5%. This receptor was identified in a woman aged 35 to 49 who had recovered from COVID-19. The chain joins TRBV18 to TRBJ1-5; the D gene is possibly TRBD1 (6 bases). The sequenced sample was peripheral blood. The CDR3 DNA sequence: TGTGCCAGCTCACTAACAGGGTCCGATCAGCCCCAGCATTTT. Protein: CASSLTGSDQPQHF.